This TCR beta chain was profiled in a study of cytomegalovirus exposure and HLA in healthy donors. Broader study findings: Reports credit the classifier with highly specific, highly sensitive diagnosis of cytomegalovirus status. The authors later linked a missense DCLRE1C variant to TCR beta V- and J-gene trimming.

CDR3 length: 14 amino acids. The junction had 4 bases not matched to a gene; V was cut back by 1 base and J by 6 bases. The germline V gene encodes CDR1 LGHNA and CDR2 YSLEER. This clone appeared once. As yet, its antigen is unknown. Researchers ran the PCR with 60 Vbeta and 13 Jbeta primers. This table comes from immunoSEQ multiplex PCR, and its TCRdb copy is limited to in-frame clones, with some not included. The profile shows some 110,000 clones, more than 70% of them singletons. This sequence originates from a man aged 30 to 39 in good health and CMV-seronegative. V and J are TRBV4-3 and TRBJ2-3, with TRBD2 matching 7 bases. Sequencing was carried out using PBMCs. CDR3 loop: CASSQGGEGDTQYF. The CDR3 bases are TGCGCCAGCAGCCAAGGAGGGGAGGGGGATACGCAGTATTTT.